Listed here is a single T cell receptor beta chain. What it binds is not known. The CDR3 covers 15 residues. V was trimmed by 2 bases and J by 7 bases, leaving 15 bases between them. Germline assignment: CDR1 SGHKS and CDR2 YYEKEE (reference sequence). PCR employed 60 Vbeta and 13 Jbeta primers. Sequenced by immunoSEQ multiplex PCR; TCRdb stores in-frame clones only, minus some. The sample carries about 76,000 clones, around four fifths recorded once. The data stem from a study of cytomegalovirus exposure and HLA in healthy donors. Whole-study findings and limits: There were 160 or so TCR beta chains listed as cytomegalovirus-associated. In a later analysis, parvovirus B19, influenza, CMV and Epstein-Barr virus appeared linked to several top co-occurrence clusters. With later analysis, a missense DCLRE1C variant became linked to TCR beta V- and J-gene trimming. It was shown in a later analysis that HLA-associated TCR beta chains were more clonally expanded than other, equally common chains.

Material for sequencing was PBMCs. The chain links TRBV5-5 to TRBJ1-4; D call uncertain. The origin of this receptor is a male donor in good health and CMV-seropositive. The CDR3 DNA reads TGTGCCAGCAGCTTCTTCCGAGGGAGCGGTGAAAAACTGTTTTTT. This gives the protein CASSFFRGSGEKLFF.